This T cell receptor (beta chain) is from a study of blood T cells in healthy people across ages. A J-beta primer mix and a sample-barcoded 5' primer were used in a second PCR of roughly 6 to 12 cycles. Each CDR3 protein gets one entry after TCRdb re-called the 5' RACE reads with MiXCR. The sample carries around 710,000 distinct CDR3 sequences, around 40% recorded once. This clonotype was detected ten times or more. The CDR3 extends over 15 amino acids. What was sequenced was blood. This chain links TRBV21-1 with TRBJ2-7. TRBV21-1 is recorded as a pseudogene. This sequence was found in a woman aged 60-70 years in good health. Here the CDR3 DNA reads TGTGCCAGCAGCAAACCCCAGGAGCCCTTCTACGAGCAGTACTTC. Amino acid sequence: CASSKPQEPFYEQYF.